The 32 T cell receptor beta chains below were found in one sample sequenced in a study of beta chain features in type 1 diabetes. cDNA synthesis used the whole RNA isolate, giving expressed TCRB sequences. Assay used: immunoSEQ multiplex PCR; TCRdb lists only in-frame clones, some missing. Among some 400,000 clones, roughly 16% were seen once, and the ten largest hold approximately 0.019%. The sample was naive CD4+ T cells from blood. Receptors originate from a woman younger than 30 in good health.

This clone was counted a few times. The genes are TRBV21-1 and TRBJ2-1; TRBD2 is the table's D call and was not checked against the DNA. TRBV21-1 is deemed a pseudogene. This CDR3 has 17 residues. The DNA of the CDR3 is TGTGCCAGCAGCCTCCGGGGGGCCGGGAGGCGAGGCAATGAGCAGTTCTTC. The encoded protein is CASSLRGAGRRGNEQFF.

This clone was observed a few times. This sequence joins TRBV5-4 and TRBJ2-4, with 7 bases matching TRBD1. Germline trimming cut 1 base from V and 6 bases from J; bases unmatched to any gene: 10. The CDR3 is made up of 16 amino acids. Germline V lookup: CDR1 SGHNT, CDR2 YYREEE (reference sequence). The CDR3 DNA reads TGTGCCAGCAGCTTGTCCTACCGGACAGGTACAAACATTCAGTACTTC. This gives the protein CASSLSYRTGTNIQYF.

This clone turned up a few times. This sequence joins TRBV29-1 and TRBJ1-2; D perhaps matches TRBD1 (6 bases). In germline, CDR1 is SQVTM, CDR2 ANQGSEA. Trimming removed 6 bases at V and 8 bases at J, with 22 bases between. The CDR3 extends over 14 amino acids. DNA for the CDR3: TGCAGCGTGGGCCCCCGACAGGCGTCCTGGGGCTACACCTTC. Translation: CSVGPRQASWGYTF. Full variable domain (outside the CDR3, taken from reference TRBV29-1 and TRBJ1-2): SAVISQKPSRDICQRGTSLTIQCQVDSQVTMMFWYRQQPGQSLTLIATANQGSEATYESGFVIDKFPISRPNLTFSTLTVSNMSPEDSSIYLCSVGPRQASWGYTFGSGTRLTVV.

The gene calls are TRBV29-1 and TRBJ1-2, with 8 bases aligning to TRBD1. CDR1 and CDR2 (germline): SQVTM, ANQGSEA. The CDR3 consists of 15 residues. V lost 4 bases and J lost 2; bases outside the gene matches: 9. DNA for the CDR3: TGCAGCGTTGGGGGCAGGGGGCGCGGCAACTATGGCTACACCTTC. Its protein product is CSVGGRGRGNYGYTF.

This clone appeared a few times. V and J are TRBV7-9 and TRBJ2-5; 10 nucleotides agree with TRBD2. The CDR3 sequence is 15 residues long. Per germline, CDR1 SEHNR and CDR2 FQNEAQ (reference sequence). The ends lost 3 bases at V and 2 bases at J; junction bases unmatched: 3. The CDR3 nucleotides are TGTGCCAGCAGCTTCGGGACTAGCGAGCAAGAGACCCAGTACTTC. It translates to CASSFGTSEQETQYF.

This clone has a handful of counts. J is TRBJ1-1 and V is TRBV30; D remains ambiguous. The CDR3 contains 11 residues. Trimming took 0 bases from V and 13 from J, leaving 12 bases between them. Looked up from germline, CDR1 is GTSNPN and CDR2 is SVGIG (reference sequence). CDR3: CAWSVPLSVFF. The CDR3 nucleotides are TGTGCCTGGAGTGTACCTCTGTCGGTTTTCTTT.

The J gene is TRBJ2-2, the V gene TRBV7-3, with D unresolved. Trimming took 5 bases from V and 5 from J, leaving 9 bases between them. The CDR3 extends over 13 amino acids. Germline CDR1 and CDR2: SGHTA and FQGTGA. Written as DNA, the CDR3 is TGTGCCAGCAGCCAAGCGATTACCGGGGAGCTGTTTTTT. Translated, it gives CASSQAITGELFF.

The genes are TRBV9 and TRBJ2-2; unclear D gene. CDR1 SGDLS and CDR2 YYNGEE come from the germline V gene. The length of the CDR3 is 15 residues. Trimming cost V 0 bases and J 2 bases, with 8 bases left between them. The CDR3 DNA reads TGTGCCAGCAGCGTAGAACAGCAAAACACCGGGGAGCTGTTTTTT. Its translation: CASSVEQQNTGELFF.

The table lists this clone with a few counts. CDR3 sequence reads: CASSPAGPGEKLFF. Written as DNA, the CDR3 is TGTGCCAGCTCACCGGCGGGTCCCGGCGAAAAACTGTTTTTT. The chain employs TRBV18 and TRBJ1-4, with D uncertain. The germline V gene encodes CDR1 KGHSH and CDR2 LQKENI. Trimming cost V 3 bases and J 8 bases, with 13 bases left between them. The CDR3 sequence is 14 residues long.

This clone has only a few counts. This chain uses TRBV5-4 with TRBJ2-3, with D perhaps TRBD2 (5 bases). The CDR3 length is 16 residues. CDR1 and CDR2 (germline): SGHNT, YYREEE (reference sequence). V was pared by 4 bases and J by 2 bases, with 17 bases between. CDR3 loop: CASSESPGGATDTQYF. The CDR3 DNA reads TGTGCCAGCAGCGAATCCCCCGGAGGCGCCACAGATACGCAGTATTTT.

The chain employs TRBV19 and TRBJ2-5; the match to TRBD2 covers 13 bases. Germline CDR1 LNHDA, CDR2 SQIVND (reference sequence). This CDR3 has 19 residues. Trimming took 4 bases from V and 2 from J; bases not matched to a gene: 13. The chain's CDR3 is CASSRGLAGAKRWQETQYF. CDR3 sequence (DNA): TGTGCCAGTAGTAGAGGACTAGCGGGAGCGAAGCGGTGGCAAGAGACCCAGTACTTC.

The table lists this clone with a few counts. This chain uses TRBV27 with TRBJ2-1; tentative D call: TRBD2 (6 bases). The CDR3 extends over 16 amino acids. V gave up 7 bases and J gave up 4 bases, with 20 bases separating them. Germline CDR1 and CDR2: MNHEY and SMNVEV (reference sequence). The CDR3 coding sequence is TGTGCCAGCACTAAGCGTGCTAGCGAGACTTACAATGAGCAGTTCTTC. Protein product: CASTKRASETYNEQFF.

This clone was seen more than once but under ten times. The J gene is TRBJ2-1, the V gene TRBV4-2; 9 bases map to TRBD2. The CDR3 is 16 residues long. V trimming: 0 bases; J trimming: 5 bases; junction bases outside the gene matches: 5. Germline V CDR1 and CDR2: LGHNA, YNFKEQ. The CDR3 DNA reads as TGTGCCAGCAGCCAAGATCCCACTAGCGGGCACAATGAGCAGTTCTTC. Protein: CASSQDPTSGHNEQFF.

The genes are TRBV7-9 and TRBJ1-2; 10 nucleotides align to TRBD1. Germline trimming cut 2 bases from V and 2 bases from J; bases unmatched to any gene: 2. The CDR3 is 15 amino acids. CDR1 and CDR2 (germline): SEHNR, FQNEAQ (reference sequence). The DNA for the CDR3 is TGTGCCAGCAGCTTAACGACAGGGGGCAACTATGGCTACACCTTC. Its protein product is CASSLTTGGNYGYTF.

This clone came up a few times. The same CDR3 is also encoded by other DNA sequences in this sample. This rearrangement joins TRBV30 to TRBJ2-3; TRBD2 aligns across 9 bases. Per the germline V gene, CDR1 is GTSNPN and CDR2 is SVGIG (reference sequence). V was pared by 5 bases and J by 0 bases, with 3 bases of the junction left unmatched. This CDR3 is 14 amino acids long. DNA for the CDR3: TGTGCCTGGCGTACTAGCGGGAGCACAGATACGCAGTATTTT. Protein: CAWRTSGSTDTQYF. The full variable domain, with the rest looked up from reference TRBV30 and TRBJ2-3, is SQTIHQWPATLVQPVGSPLSLECTVEGTSNPNLYWYRQAAGRGLQLLFYSVGIGQISSEVPQNLSASRPQDRQFILSSKKLLLSDSGFYLCAWRTSGSTDTQYFGPGTRLTVL.

In this sample, this clone turned up a few times. Other DNA sequences from this sample encode an identical CDR3 as well. The chain couples TRBV29-1 to TRBJ1-2, with TRBD1 identical over 7 bases. Germline V lookup: CDR1 SQVTM, CDR2 ANQGSEA. The CDR3 sequence is 13 residues long. J gave up 2 bases and V 6 bases, and 6 bases lay outside the gene matches. Here the CDR3 reads CSVGDRANYGYTF. CDR3 DNA sequence: TGCAGCGTCGGTGACAGGGCCAACTATGGCTACACCTTC.

A few counts support this clone. The chain uses TRBV11-2 and TRBJ2-7; 9 nucleotides line up with TRBD1. The CDR3 covers 13 residues. Germline CDR1 reads SGHAT; CDR2 reads FQNNGV. The V and J ends lost 5 bases and 5 bases, in that order; junction bases with no gene match: 4. The CDR3 is CASSTGQGNEQYF. The CDR3 bases are TGTGCCAGCAGCACGGGACAGGGAAACGAGCAGTACTTC.

The chain combines TRBV29-1 with TRBJ2-5, with a tentative D call TRBD1 (7 bases). CDR1 and CDR2 (germline): SQVTM, ANQGSEA. The CDR3 has 17 amino acids. The V end was cut by 0 bases, the J end by 5 bases, with 22 bases between. The CDR3 reads CSVEDPSETGTLETQYF. The CDR3 DNA reads as TGCAGCGTTGAAGATCCATCCGAGACAGGGACTTTGGAGACCCAGTACTTC. Filled out from reference TRBV29-1 and TRBJ2-5, the complete variable domain reads SAVISQKPSRDICQRGTSLTIQCQVDSQVTMMFWYRQQPGQSLTLIATANQGSEATYESGFVIDKFPISRPNLTFSTLTVSNMSPEDSSIYLCSVEDPSETGTLETQYFGPGTRLLVL.

This clone was counted once. This chain joins TRBV11-2 and TRBJ2-7; D remains unclear. CDR3 length: 16 residues. Germline assignment: CDR1 SGHAT and CDR2 FQNNGV. V was cut by 1 base and J by 3 bases, with 16 bases left in between. The DNA for the CDR3 is TGTGCCAGCAGCTTAGGTGCGCTTTCAACCATCTACGAGCAGTACTTC. Its protein product is CASSLGALSTIYEQYF.

The genes are TRBV28 and TRBJ2-3; D may be TRBD2 (5 bases). The length of the CDR3 is 15 residues. The ends were cut back, 11 bases at V and 2 bases at J, with 20 bases in the middle. The germline V gene encodes CDR1 MDHEN and CDR2 SYDVKM. This CDR3 is CAAKRGELNTDTQYF. Here the CDR3 DNA reads TGTGCCGCAAAACGTGGGGAGTTGAACACAGATACGCAGTATTTT.

This clone showed up just a few times. The chain uses TRBV30 and TRBJ2-2, with D uncertain. Germline CDR1 GTSNPN, CDR2 SVGIG (reference sequence). V was cut by 2 bases and J by 4 bases, with 5 bases left in between. The CDR3 is made up of 12 amino acids. CDR3: CAWSFLTGELFF. CDR3 in DNA: TGTGCCTGGAGTTTCCTCACCGGGGAGCTGTTTTTT.

The rearrangement joins TRBV5-1 to TRBJ1-1; TRBD1 aligns across 7 bases. This CDR3 contains 14 residues. Germline V lookup: CDR1 SGHRS, CDR2 YFSETQ. V shed 4 bases and J 5 bases; nucleotides not matched to a gene: 8. The CDR3: CASSPGGQETEAFF. Here the CDR3 DNA reads TGCGCCAGCAGCCCAGGGGGGCAGGAGACTGAAGCTTTCTTT.

This clone was detected only a few times. This rearrangement joins TRBV7-2 to TRBJ2-1, with D uncertain. Germline values: CDR1 SGHTA, CDR2 FQGNSA. With 5 bases removed from V and 5 bases from J, the gap between germline ends came to 7 bases. The CDR3 is 12 amino acids. In nucleotides, the CDR3 is TGTGCCAGCAGCATCCCCAACAATGAGCAGTTCTTC. This encodes CASSIPNNEQFF.

This clone came up a few times. The V call is TRBV2, the J call TRBJ1-2, with D possibly TRBD1 on 5 matching bases. Germline V CDR1 and CDR2: SNHLY, FYNNEI. The CDR3 is 14 residues long. Trimming stripped 4 bases from V and 6 bases from J, with 15 bases between. CDR3 in DNA: TGTGCCAGCAGTGGTCTAACAGGTTTAGATGGCTACACCTTC. Encoded protein: CASSGLTGLDGYTF.

This clone showed up just a few times. The chain links TRBV7-2 to TRBJ1-1; D is undetermined. The CDR3 loop spans 14 amino acids. V lost 0 bases and J 4 bases, leaving 9 bases between the germline ends. The V gene's germline CDR1 is SGHTA and CDR2 FQGNSA. CDR3 sequence (DNA): TGTGCCAGCAGCTTAGCGTGGGCAGTCACTGAAGCTTTCTTT. Translating it yields CASSLAWAVTEAFF.

V gene TRBV7-2 combines with J gene TRBJ1-1; possible D gene TRBD1, 6 bases. The V end lost 5 bases, the J end lost 7 bases, and 14 bases lay between the germline ends. This CDR3 has 13 residues. From germline, CDR1 is SGHTA and CDR2 FQGNSA. As DNA, the CDR3 is TGTGCCAGCAGCCTACAGGGAACCAATGAAGCTTTCTTT. Residues: CASSLQGTNEAFF.

This clone occurred a few times. The chain is built from TRBV19 and TRBJ2-3; 8 bases fit TRBD2. Trimming at V came to 8 bases and at J to 0 bases, leaving 4 bases not matched to a gene. The CDR3 spans 14 residues. CDR1 is LNHDA, CDR2 SQIVND, per germline (reference sequence). The CDR3 here is CASCTSGSTDTQYF. CDR3 nucleotides: TGTGCCAGTTGTACTAGCGGCAGCACAGATACGCAGTATTTT.

The rearrangement joins TRBV5-6 to TRBJ2-3, with TRBD2 matching 9 bases. Germline CDR1 SGHDT, CDR2 YYEEEE. This CDR3 region has 16 residues. V shed 0 bases and J 4 bases; nucleotides not matched to a gene: 6. CDR3 protein: CASSLGGRAGADTQYF. CDR3 nucleotides: TGTGCCAGCAGCTTGGGCGGGAGGGCCGGAGCAGATACGCAGTATTTT.

V gene TRBV7-2 combines with J gene TRBJ2-1, with D possibly TRBD2 on 6 matching bases. The CDR3 runs to 13 residues. Trimming removed 3 bases from V and 6 bases from J, with 9 bases in between. Germline-derived CDR1 and CDR2 are SGHTA and FQGNSA. CDR3 loop: CASSLTRANEQFF. CDR3 in DNA: TGTGCCAGCAGCTTGACTAGGGCCAATGAGCAGTTCTTC.

This clone showed up just a few times. The CDR3 DNA is TGTGCCAGCAGCTTGGGTCGCGGGAGGCACCAAGAGACCCAGTACTTC. Translation gives CASSLGRGRHQETQYF. The chain combines TRBV5-4 with TRBJ2-5; 8 bases fit TRBD2. Per the germline V gene, CDR1 is SGHNT and CDR2 is YYREEE (reference sequence). The trim removed 0 bases at V and 0 bases at J, leaving 4 bases unmatched. This CDR3 region has 16 residues. The full variable domain, completed using reference TRBV5-4 and TRBJ2-5, is ETGVTQSPTHLIKTRGQQVTLRCSSQSGHNTVSWYQQALGQGPQFIFQYYREEENGRGNFPPRFSGLQFPNYSSELNVNALELDDSALYLCASSLGRGRHQETQYFGPGTRLLVL.

The chain combines TRBV7-8 with TRBJ1-1, with D perhaps matching TRBD1 (6 bases). The V end was cut by 3 bases, the J end by 1 base, with 9 bases between. Germline V gives CDR1 SGHVS, CDR2 FQNEAQ. This CDR3 region has 14 residues. The CDR3 here is CASSLRQENTEAFF. In DNA form, the CDR3 reads TGTGCCAGCAGCTTGAGACAGGAGAACACTGAAGCTTTCTTT.

The chain is built from TRBV7-2 and TRBJ2-1, with D perhaps matching TRBD2 (5 bases). Germline V gives CDR1 SGHTA, CDR2 FQGNSA. V was trimmed by 6 bases and J by 9 bases, leaving 15 bases between them. The CDR3 runs to 13 residues. CDR3 DNA: TGTGCCAGCAGGTTTGCGGCGGCGGGTGAGCAGTTCTTC. Amino acid sequence: CASRFAAAGEQFF.